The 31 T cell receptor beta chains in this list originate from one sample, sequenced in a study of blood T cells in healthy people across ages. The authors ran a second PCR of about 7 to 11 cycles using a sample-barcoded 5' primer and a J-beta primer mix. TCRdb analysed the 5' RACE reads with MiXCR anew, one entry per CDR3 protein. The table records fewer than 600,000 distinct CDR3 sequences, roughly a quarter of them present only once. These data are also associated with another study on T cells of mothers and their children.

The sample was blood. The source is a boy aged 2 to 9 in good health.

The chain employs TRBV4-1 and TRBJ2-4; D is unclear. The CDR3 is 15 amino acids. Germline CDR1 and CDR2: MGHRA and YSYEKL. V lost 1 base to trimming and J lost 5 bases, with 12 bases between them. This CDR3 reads CASSQVGHEQNIQYF. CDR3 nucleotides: TGCGCCAGCAGCCAAGTCGGGCATGAGCAAAACATTCAGTACTTC.

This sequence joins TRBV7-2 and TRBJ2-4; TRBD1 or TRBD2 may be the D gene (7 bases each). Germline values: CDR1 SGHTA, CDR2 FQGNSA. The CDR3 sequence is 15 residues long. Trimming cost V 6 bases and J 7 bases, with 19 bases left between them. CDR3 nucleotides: TGTGCCAGCAGAAGGGAGGGGGCTGACTTTAACATTCAGTACTTC. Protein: CASRREGADFNIQYF.

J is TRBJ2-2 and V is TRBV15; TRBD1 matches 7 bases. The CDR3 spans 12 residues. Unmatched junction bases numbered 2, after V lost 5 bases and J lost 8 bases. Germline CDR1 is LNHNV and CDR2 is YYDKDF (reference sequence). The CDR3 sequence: CATSGTVGELFF. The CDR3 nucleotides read TGTGCCACCAGCGGGACAGTGGGGGAGCTGTTTTTT.

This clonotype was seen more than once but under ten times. CDR3 sequence reads: CASSHLAGVTGPDTQYF. The CDR3, as DNA: TGCGCCAGCAGTCATCTAGCGGGAGTAACTGGACCAGATACGCAGTATTTT. The chain has TRBV10-2 and TRBJ2-3, with TRBD2 identical over 10 bases. Per germline, CDR1 WSHSY and CDR2 SAAADI. J lost 4 bases, V lost 5 bases, and 12 bases had no gene match. CDR3 length: 17 residues.

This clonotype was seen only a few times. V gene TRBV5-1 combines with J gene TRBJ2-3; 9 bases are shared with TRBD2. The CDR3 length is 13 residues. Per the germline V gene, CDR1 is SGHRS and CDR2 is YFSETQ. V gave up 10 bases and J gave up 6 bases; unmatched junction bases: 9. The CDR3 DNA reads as TGCGCCCGCCGACTAGCGGTCCTGGATACGCAGTATTTT. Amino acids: CARRLAVLDTQYF.

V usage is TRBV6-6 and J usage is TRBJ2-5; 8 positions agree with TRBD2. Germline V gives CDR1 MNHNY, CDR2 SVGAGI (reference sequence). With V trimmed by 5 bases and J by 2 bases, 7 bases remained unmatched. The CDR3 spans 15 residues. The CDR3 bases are TGTGCCAGCAGTGGGATAGCGGGATTGCAAGAGACCCAGTACTTC. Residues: CASSGIAGLQETQYF.

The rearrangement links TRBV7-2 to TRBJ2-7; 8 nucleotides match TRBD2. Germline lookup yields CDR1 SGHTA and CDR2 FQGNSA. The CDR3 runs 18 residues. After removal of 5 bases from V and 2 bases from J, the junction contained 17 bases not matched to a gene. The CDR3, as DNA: TGTACCAGCAGCCGTGCGAATTCGGGGGGGCAAAGGACCTACGAGCAGTACTTC. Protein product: CTSSRANSGGQRTYEQYF.

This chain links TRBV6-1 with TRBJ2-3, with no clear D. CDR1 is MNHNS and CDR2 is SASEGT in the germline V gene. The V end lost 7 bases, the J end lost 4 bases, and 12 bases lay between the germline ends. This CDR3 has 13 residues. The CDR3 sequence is CASTVGLSDTQYF. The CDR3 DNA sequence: TGTGCCAGCACCGTCGGGTTGTCAGATACGCAGTATTTT.

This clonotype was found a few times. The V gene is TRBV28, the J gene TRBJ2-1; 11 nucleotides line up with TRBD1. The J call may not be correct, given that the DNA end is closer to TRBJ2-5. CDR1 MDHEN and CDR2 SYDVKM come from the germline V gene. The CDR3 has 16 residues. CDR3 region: CASSSSGTGGEETQYF. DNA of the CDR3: TGTGCCAGCAGTTCCTCCGGGACAGGGGGTGAAGAGACCCAGTACTTC.

CDR3 DNA: TGCGCCAGCAGTGACCATCTCTATGGCTACACCTTC. It is translated as CASSDHLYGYTF. The chain has TRBV10-2 and TRBJ1-2; D is undetermined. The CDR3 is 12 amino acids. CDR1 is WSHSY, CDR2 SAAADI, per germline. V was cut by 3 bases and J by 4 bases, with 6 bases left in between.

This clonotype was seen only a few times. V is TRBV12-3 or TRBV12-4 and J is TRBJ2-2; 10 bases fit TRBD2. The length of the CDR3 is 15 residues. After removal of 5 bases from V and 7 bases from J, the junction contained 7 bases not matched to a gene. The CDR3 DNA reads TGTGCCAGCAGTCCAACTAGCGGGGCAATCGGGGAGCTGTTTTTT. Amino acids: CASSPTSGAIGELFF.

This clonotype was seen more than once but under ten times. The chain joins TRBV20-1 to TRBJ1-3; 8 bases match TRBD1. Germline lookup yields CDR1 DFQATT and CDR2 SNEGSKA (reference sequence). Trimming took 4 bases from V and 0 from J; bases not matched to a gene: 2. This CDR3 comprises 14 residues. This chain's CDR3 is CSAIDRGSGNTIYF. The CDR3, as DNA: TGCAGTGCTATAGACAGGGGCTCTGGAAACACCATATATTTT.

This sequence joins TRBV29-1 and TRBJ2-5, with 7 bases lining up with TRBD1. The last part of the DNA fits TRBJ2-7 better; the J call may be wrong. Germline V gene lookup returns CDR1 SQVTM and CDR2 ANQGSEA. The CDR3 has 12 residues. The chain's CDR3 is CSARDSYYEQYF. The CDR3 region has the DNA TGCAGCGCTAGGGACAGTTACTACGAGCAGTACTTC.

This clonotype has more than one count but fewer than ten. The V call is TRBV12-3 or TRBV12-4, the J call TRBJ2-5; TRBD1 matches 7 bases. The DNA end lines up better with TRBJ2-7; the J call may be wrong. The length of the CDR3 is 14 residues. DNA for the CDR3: TGTGCCAGCAGTCTCTACCGGGACAGCTACGAGCAGTACTTC. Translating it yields CASSLYRDSYEQYF.

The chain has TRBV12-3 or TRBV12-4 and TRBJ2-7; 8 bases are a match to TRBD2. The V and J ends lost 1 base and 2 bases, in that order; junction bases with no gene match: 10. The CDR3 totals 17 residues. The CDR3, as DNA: TGTGCCAGCAGTTTAGGCCGGAGCGGGAGTTGGACCTACGAGCAGTACTTC. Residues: CASSLGRSGSWTYEQYF.

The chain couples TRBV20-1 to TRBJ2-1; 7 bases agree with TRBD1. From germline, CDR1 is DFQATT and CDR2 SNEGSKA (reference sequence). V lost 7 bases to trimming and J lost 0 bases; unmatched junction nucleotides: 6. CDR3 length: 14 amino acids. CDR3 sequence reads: CSGQGRSSYNEQFF. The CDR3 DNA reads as TGCAGTGGACAGGGTCGAAGCTCCTACAATGAGCAGTTCTTC.

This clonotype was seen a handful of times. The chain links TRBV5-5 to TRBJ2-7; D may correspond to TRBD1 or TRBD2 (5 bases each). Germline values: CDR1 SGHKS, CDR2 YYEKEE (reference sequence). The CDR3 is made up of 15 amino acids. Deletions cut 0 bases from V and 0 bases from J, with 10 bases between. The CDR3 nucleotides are TGTGCCAGCAGCTTGGTGGCAGGGAGCTCCTACGAGCAGTACTTC. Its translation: CASSLVAGSSYEQYF.

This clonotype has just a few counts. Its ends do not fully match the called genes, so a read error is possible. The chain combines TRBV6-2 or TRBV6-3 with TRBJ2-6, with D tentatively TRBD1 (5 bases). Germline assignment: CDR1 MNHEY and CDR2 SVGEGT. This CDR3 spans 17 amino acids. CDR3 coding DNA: TGTGCCAGCAGTTTCCCCCCGGGCTTTGCTGGGGCCAACGTCCCGACTTTC. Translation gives CASSFPPGFAGANVPTF.

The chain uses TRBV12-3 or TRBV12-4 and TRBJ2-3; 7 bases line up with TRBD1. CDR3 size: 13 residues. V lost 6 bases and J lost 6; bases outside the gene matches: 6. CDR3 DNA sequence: TGTGCCAGCAGCCGTCACAGGGGCGATACGCAGTATTTT. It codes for CASSRHRGDTQYF.

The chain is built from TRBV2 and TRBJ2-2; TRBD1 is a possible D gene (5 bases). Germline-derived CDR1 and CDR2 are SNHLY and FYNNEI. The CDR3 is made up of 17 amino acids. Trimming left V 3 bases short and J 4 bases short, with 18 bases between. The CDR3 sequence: CASSDASGILFTGELFF. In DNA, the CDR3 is TGTGCCAGCAGTGACGCTTCAGGGATACTCTTCACCGGGGAGCTGTTTTTT.

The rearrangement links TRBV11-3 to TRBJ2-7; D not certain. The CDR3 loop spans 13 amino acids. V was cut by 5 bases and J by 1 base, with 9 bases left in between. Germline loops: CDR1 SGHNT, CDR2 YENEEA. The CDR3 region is CASSTEQSYEQYF. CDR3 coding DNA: TGTGCCAGCAGCACAGAGCAGTCCTACGAGCAGTACTTC. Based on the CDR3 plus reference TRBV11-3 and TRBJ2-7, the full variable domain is EAGVVQSPRYKIIEKKQPVAFWCNPISGHNTLYWYLQNLGQGPELLIRYENEEAVDDSQLPKDRFSAERLKGVDSTLKIQPAELGDSAVYLCASSTEQSYEQYFGPGTRLTVT.

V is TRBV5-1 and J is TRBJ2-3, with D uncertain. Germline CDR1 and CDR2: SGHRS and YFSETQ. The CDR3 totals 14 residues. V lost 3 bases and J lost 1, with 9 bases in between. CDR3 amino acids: CASSSDPGTDTQYF. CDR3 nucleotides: TGCGCCAGCAGCTCGGACCCCGGCACAGATACGCAGTATTTT.

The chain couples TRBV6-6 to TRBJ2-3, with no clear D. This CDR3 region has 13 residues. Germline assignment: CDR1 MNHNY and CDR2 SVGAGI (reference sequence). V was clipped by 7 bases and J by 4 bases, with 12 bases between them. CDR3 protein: CASTERTPDTQYF. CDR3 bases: TGTGCCAGCACCGAGAGGACGCCAGATACGCAGTATTTT.

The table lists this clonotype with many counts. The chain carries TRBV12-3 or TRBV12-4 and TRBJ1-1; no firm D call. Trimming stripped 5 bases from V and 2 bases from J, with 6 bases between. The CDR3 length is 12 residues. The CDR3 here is CASSPRNTEAFF. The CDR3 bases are TGTGCCAGCAGTCCCCGAAACACTGAAGCTTTCTTT.

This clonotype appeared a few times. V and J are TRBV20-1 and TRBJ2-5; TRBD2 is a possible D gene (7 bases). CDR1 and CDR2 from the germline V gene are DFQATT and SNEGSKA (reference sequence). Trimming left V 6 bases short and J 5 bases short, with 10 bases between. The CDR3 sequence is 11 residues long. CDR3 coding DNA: TGCAGTGCGGAGGGGGGGGAGACCCAGTACTTC. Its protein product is CSAEGGETQYF.

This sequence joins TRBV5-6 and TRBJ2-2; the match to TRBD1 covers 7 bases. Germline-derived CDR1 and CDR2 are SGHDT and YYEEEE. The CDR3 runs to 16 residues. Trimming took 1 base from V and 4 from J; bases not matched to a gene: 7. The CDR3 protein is CASSLLRDSFTGELFF. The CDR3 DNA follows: TGTGCCAGCAGCTTGTTACGGGACAGTTTCACCGGGGAGCTGTTTTTT.

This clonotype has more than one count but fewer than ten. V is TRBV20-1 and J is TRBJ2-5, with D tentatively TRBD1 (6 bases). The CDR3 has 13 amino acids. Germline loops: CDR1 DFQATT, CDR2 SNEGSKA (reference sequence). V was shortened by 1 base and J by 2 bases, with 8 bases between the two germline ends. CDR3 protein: CSARGGGQETQYF. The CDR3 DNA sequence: TGCAGTGCTAGAGGAGGGGGTCAAGAGACCCAGTACTTC.

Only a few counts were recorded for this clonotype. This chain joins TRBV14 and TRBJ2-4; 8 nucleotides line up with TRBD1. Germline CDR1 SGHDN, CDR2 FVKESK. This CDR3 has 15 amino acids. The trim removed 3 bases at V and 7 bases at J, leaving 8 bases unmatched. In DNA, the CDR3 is TGTGCCAGCAGCCATCCAGGGGGCGGTGGGAACATTCAGTACTTC. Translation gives CASSHPGGGGNIQYF.

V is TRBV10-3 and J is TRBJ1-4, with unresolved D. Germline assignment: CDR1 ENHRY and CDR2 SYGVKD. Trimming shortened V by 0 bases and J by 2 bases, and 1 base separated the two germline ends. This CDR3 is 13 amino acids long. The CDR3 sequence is CAISESTNEKLFF. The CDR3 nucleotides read TGTGCCATCAGTGAGTCGACTAATGAAAAACTGTTTTTT.

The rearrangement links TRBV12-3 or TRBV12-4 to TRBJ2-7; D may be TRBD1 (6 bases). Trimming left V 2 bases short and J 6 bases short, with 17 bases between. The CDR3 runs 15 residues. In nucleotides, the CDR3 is TGTGCCAGCAGTTTAAAGGGGTTACAGGGCTTCGAGCAGTACTTC. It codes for CASSLKGLQGFEQYF.

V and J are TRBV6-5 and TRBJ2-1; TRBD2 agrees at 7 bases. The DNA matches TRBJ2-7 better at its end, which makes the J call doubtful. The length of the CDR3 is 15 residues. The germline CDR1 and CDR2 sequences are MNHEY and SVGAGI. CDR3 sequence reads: CASTSPGLSSYEQYF. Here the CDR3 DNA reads TGTGCCAGCACCAGCCCGGGACTAAGCTCCTACGAGCAGTACTTC.